This T cell receptor beta chain is from a study of T cells expressing NK-cell markers. UMIs accompanied the 5'RACE template switching by which TCR beta cDNA was made. One entry per CDR3 protein, without DNA, is what TCRdb gives after re-calling the 5' RACE reads. The sample data list roughly 380,000 distinct CDR3 sequences. There are 16 residues in the CDR3. The sequencing sample was made of blood T cells: a sorted CD56 or NKG2C T cell subset, CD4+ or CD8+ T cells, or bulk PBMC T cells (not recorded which). The J gene is TRBJ2-7, the V gene TRBV12-3 or TRBV12-4; TCRdb names TRBD1, which stays unverified in the absence of DNA. The receptor's source is a man aged 18 to 69 in good health. The CDR3: CASSFSGALTSYEQYF.